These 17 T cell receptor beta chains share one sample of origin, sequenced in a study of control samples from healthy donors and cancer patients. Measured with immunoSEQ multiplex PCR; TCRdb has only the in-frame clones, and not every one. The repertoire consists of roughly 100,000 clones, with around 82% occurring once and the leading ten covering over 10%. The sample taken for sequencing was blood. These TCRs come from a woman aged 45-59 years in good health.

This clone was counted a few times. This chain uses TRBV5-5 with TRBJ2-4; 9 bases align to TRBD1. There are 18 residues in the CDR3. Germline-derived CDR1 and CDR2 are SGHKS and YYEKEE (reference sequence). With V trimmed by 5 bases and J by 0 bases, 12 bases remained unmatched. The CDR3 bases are TGTGCCAGCAGTTCGATCTTCCGGGACAGGGTAGCCAAAAACATTCAGTACTTC. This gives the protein CASSSIFRDRVAKNIQYF.

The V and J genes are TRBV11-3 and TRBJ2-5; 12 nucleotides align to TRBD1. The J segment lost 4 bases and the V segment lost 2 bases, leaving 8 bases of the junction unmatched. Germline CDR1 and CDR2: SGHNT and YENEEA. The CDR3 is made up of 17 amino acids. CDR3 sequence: CASSLYLGTGGSETQYF. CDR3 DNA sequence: TGTGCCAGCAGCTTATACCTCGGGACAGGGGGCTCAGAGACCCAGTACTTC.

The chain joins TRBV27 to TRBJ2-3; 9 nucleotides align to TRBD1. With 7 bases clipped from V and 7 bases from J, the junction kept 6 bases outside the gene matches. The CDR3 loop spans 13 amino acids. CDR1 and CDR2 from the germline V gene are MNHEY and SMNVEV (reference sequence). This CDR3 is CASTGQGIHTQYF. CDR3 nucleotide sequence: TGTGCCAGCACTGGACAGGGGATACATACGCAGTATTTT.

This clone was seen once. The chain's CDR3 is CASSSRGRSGYTF. CDR3 bases: TGTGCCAGCAGCTCCAGGGGGCGCAGTGGCTACACCTTC. The rearrangement links TRBV11-1 to TRBJ1-2; 8 nucleotides match TRBD1. The germline V gene has CDR1 SGHAT and CDR2 FQDESV (reference sequence). After removal of 4 bases from V and 7 bases from J, the junction contained 5 bases not matched to a gene. The CDR3 sequence is 13 residues long.

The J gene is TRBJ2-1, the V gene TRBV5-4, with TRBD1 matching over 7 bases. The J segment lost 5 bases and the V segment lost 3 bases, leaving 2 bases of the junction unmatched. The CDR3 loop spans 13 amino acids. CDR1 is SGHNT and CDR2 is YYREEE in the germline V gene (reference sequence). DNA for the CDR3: TGTGCCAGCAGCTCGGACAGGAACAATGAGCAGTTCTTC. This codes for CASSSDRNNEQFF.

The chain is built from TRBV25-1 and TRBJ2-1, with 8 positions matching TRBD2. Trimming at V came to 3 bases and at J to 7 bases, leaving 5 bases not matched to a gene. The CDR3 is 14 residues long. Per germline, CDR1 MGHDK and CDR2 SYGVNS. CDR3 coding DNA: TGTGCCAGCAGTGACCCGGGAGGGATGAATGAGCAGTTCTTC. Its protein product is CASSDPGGMNEQFF.

The CDR3 DNA reads TGTGCCTGGAGAATCGACAATGAGCAGTTCTTC. This translates into CAWRIDNEQFF. The V gene is TRBV30, the J gene TRBJ2-1, with D unclear. Germline-derived CDR1 and CDR2 are GTSNPN and SVGIG (reference sequence). The CDR3 is 11 residues long. V was trimmed by 3 bases and J by 5 bases, leaving 5 bases between them.

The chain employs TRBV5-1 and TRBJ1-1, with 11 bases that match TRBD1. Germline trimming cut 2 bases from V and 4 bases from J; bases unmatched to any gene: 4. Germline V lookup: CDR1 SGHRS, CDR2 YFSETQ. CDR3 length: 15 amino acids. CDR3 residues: CASSFGQGASTEAFF. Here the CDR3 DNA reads TGCGCCAGCAGCTTTGGACAGGGGGCGAGCACTGAAGCTTTCTTT.

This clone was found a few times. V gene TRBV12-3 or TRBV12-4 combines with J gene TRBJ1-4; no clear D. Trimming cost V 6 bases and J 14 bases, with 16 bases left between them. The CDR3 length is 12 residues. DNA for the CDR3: TGTGCCAGCAGCCCTGAAGTGGGTGTTCTGTTTTTT. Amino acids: CASSPEVGVLFF.

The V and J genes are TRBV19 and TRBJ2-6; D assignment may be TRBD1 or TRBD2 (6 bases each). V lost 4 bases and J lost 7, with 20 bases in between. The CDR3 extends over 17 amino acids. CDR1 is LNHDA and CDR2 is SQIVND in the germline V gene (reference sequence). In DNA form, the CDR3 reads TGTGCCAGTAGTAAGGGGGGCCGATTTCTGGGAGCCAACGTCCTGACTTTC. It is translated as CASSKGGRFLGANVLTF. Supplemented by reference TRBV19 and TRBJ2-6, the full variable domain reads DGGITQSPKYLFRKEGQNVTLSCEQNLNHDAMYWYRQDPGQGLRLIYYSQIVNDFQKGDIAEGYSVSREKKESFPLTVTSAQKNPTAFYLCASSKGGRFLGANVLTFGAGSRLTVL.

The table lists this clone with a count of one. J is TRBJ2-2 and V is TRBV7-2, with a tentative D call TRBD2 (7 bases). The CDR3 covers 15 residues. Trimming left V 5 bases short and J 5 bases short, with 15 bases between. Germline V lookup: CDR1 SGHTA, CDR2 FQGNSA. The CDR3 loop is CASSPEGGKTGELFF. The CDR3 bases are TGTGCCAGCAGCCCGGAGGGGGGGAAAACCGGGGAGCTGTTTTTT.

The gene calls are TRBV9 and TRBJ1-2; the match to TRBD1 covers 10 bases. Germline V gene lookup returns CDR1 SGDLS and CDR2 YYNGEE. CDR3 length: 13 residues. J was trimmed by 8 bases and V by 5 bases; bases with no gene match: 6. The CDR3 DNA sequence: TGTGCCAGCAGTCTCGGACAGGGGGAAGGCTACACCTTC. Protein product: CASSLGQGEGYTF.

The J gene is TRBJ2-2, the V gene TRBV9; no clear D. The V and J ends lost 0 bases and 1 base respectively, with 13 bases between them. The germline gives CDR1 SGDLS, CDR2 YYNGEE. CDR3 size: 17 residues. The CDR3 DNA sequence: TGTGCCAGCAGCGTAGCTAAGGACCTTAAGAACACCGGGGAGCTGTTTTTT. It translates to CASSVAKDLKNTGELFF.

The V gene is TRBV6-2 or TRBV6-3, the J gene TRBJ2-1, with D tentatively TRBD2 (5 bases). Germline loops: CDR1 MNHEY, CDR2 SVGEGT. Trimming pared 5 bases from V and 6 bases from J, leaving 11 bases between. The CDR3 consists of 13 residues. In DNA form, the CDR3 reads TGTGCCAGCAGTGGCTCTAGCCCCAATGAGCAGTTCTTC. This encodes CASSGSSPNEQFF.

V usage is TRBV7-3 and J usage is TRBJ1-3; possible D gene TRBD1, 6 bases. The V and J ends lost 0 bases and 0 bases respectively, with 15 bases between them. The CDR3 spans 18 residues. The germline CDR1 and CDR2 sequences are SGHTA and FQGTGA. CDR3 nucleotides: TGTGCCAGCAGCTTAACTTGGGGGGACATTTTCTCTGGAAACACCATATATTTT. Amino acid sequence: CASSLTWGDIFSGNTIYF. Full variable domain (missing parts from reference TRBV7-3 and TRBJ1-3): GAGVSQTPSNKVTEKGKYVELRCDPISGHTALYWYRQSLGQGPEFLIYFQGTGAADDSGLPNDRFFAVRPEGSVSTLKIQRTERGDSAVYLCASSLTWGDIFSGNTIYFGEGSWLTVV.

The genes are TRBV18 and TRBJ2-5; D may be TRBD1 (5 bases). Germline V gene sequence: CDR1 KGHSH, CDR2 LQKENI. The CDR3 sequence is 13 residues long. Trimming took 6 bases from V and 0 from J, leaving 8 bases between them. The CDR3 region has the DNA TGTGCCAGCTCCCAGGGCAACCAAGAGACCCAGTACTTC. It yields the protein CASSQGNQETQYF.

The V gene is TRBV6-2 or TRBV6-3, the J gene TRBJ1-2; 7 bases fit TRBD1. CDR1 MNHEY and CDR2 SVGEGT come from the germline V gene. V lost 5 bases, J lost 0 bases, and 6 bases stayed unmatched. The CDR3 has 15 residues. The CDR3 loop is CASSTGQFPNYGYTF. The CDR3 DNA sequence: TGTGCCAGCAGTACGGGACAGTTTCCTAACTATGGCTACACCTTC.